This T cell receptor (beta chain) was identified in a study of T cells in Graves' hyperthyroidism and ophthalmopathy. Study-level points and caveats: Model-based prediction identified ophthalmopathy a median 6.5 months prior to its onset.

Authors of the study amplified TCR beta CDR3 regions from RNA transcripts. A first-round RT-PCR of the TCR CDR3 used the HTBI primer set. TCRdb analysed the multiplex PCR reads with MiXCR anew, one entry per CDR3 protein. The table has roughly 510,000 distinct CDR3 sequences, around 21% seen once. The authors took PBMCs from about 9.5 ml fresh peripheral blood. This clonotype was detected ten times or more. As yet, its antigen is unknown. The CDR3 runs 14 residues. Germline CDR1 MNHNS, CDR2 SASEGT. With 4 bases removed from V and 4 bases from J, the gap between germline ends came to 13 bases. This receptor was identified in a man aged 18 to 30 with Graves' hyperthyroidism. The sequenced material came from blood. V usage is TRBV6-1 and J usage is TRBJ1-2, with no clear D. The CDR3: CASSAISRFYGYTF. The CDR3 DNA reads TGTGCCAGCAGTGCAATTAGTCGGTTCTATGGCTACACCTTC.